The 23 T cell receptor beta chains given below trace back to one sample, sequenced in a study of blood T cell repertoires in COVID-19 (dated by TCRdb to 2018 to 2020). Libraries were built with the immunoSEQ multiplex PCR assay. TCRdb stores this immuneACCESS table with in-frame sequences only. Part of the clones is absent; in the studies checked, under half of the shortfall reflects unresolved V genes, and no reason is known for the rest. The sample has 120,000 to 150,000 clones on record, approximately 83% of them singletons. The ten largest clones capture about 8% of the sample. Source material: peripheral blood. The source is an older woman with COVID-19, enrolled during active disease.

This clone showed up just a few times. The chain links TRBV19 to TRBJ2-2, with 13 bases identical to TRBD2. The CDR3 consists of 19 residues. The V and J ends lost 5 bases and 0 bases, in that order; junction bases with no gene match: 9. CDR1 is LNHDA, CDR2 SQIVND, per germline (reference sequence). The chain's CDR3 is CASSPGGLAGAPNTGELFF. The CDR3 DNA reads as TGTGCCAGTAGTCCGGGAGGACTAGCGGGGGCCCCGAACACCGGGGAGCTGTTTTTT.

The chain recombines TRBV5-4 with TRBJ1-1; 8 nucleotides match TRBD1. CDR3 size: 12 residues. V was clipped by 0 bases and J by 8 bases; unmatched bases: 0. CDR1 is SGHNT and CDR2 is YYREEE in the germline V gene (reference sequence). The CDR3 loop is CASSLDRGEAFF. CDR3 sequence (DNA): TGTGCCAGCAGCTTGGACAGGGGGGAAGCTTTCTTT.

This clone was detected once. The genes are TRBV5-5 and TRBJ1-1; TRBD1 is a possible D gene (6 bases). Germline CDR1 SGHKS, CDR2 YYEKEE (reference sequence). This CDR3 spans 15 amino acids. The V and J ends lost 4 bases and 2 bases respectively, with 15 bases between them. CDR3: CASSRTGTPNTEAFF. The CDR3 nucleotides are TGTGCCAGCAGCAGGACCGGGACACCAAACACTGAAGCTTTCTTT. The complete variable domain, with remaining parts taken from reference TRBV5-5 and TRBJ1-1, reads DAGVTQSPTHLIKTRGQQVTLRCSPISGHKSVSWYQQVLGQGPQFIFQYYEKEERGRGNFPDRFSARQFPNYSSELNVNALLLGDSALYLCASSRTGTPNTEAFFGQGTRLTVV.

The gene calls are TRBV10-2 and TRBJ1-2; 7 positions agree with TRBD1. V gave up 6 bases and J gave up 3 bases; unmatched junction bases: 4. The CDR3 runs 13 residues. Germline V lookup: CDR1 WSHSY, CDR2 SAAADI. The CDR3 loop is CASSLDRHYGYTF. The CDR3 DNA is TGCGCCAGCAGCCTGGACAGGCACTATGGCTACACCTTC.

Only a few counts were recorded for this clone. This chain links TRBV3-1 (or the pseudogene TRBV3-2) with TRBJ2-7, with 9 nucleotides matching TRBD1. The CDR3 sequence is 15 residues long. With 1 base clipped from V and 3 bases from J, the junction kept 4 bases outside the gene matches. Germline CDR1 reads LGHDT; CDR2 reads YNNKEL (reference sequence). In DNA, the CDR3 is TGTGCCAGCAGCCAAGGCCCGGACAGGGGCTACGAGCAGTACTTC. This gives the protein CASSQGPDRGYEQYF.

The chain has TRBV11-2 and TRBJ2-7; 8 positions match TRBD1. The junction had 3 bases not matched to a gene; V was cut back by 5 bases and J by 0 bases. The germline V gene has CDR1 SGHAT and CDR2 FQNNGV. This CDR3 is 14 amino acids long. CDR3 nucleotide sequence: TGTGCCAGCAGCCGGGGACAGGCCTCCTACGAGCAGTACTTC. It translates to CASSRGQASYEQYF.

CDR3 nucleotide sequence: TGCGCCAGCAGCCGTTCGGGTAGCGAGGAAGAGACCCAGTACTTC. Its translation is CASSRSGSEEETQYF. The chain carries TRBV5-1 and TRBJ2-5, with D possibly matching TRBD2 (5 bases). Trimming pared 4 bases from V and 3 bases from J, leaving 16 bases between. Germline V gene sequence: CDR1 SGHRS, CDR2 YFSETQ. The CDR3 loop spans 15 amino acids.

V is TRBV5-5 and J is TRBJ1-4, with a tentative D call TRBD1 (6 bases). V lost 4 bases and J 4 bases, leaving 11 bases between the germline ends. The V gene's germline CDR1 is SGHKS and CDR2 YYEKEE (reference sequence). This CDR3 is 14 amino acids long. DNA of the CDR3: TGTGCCAGCAGCCTCACAGGGCTTAATGAAAAACTGTTTTTT. Protein sequence: CASSLTGLNEKLFF.

The chain employs TRBV19 and TRBJ2-3; D not resolved. This CDR3 has 13 amino acids. CDR1 and CDR2 (germline): LNHDA, SQIVND (reference sequence). With 5 bases removed from V and 5 bases from J, the gap between germline ends came to 11 bases. The CDR3 DNA reads as TGTGCCAGTAGTCCTCAGGCGCTAGATACGCAGTATTTT. This encodes CASSPQALDTQYF.

This clone was observed once. V gene TRBV28 combines with J gene TRBJ1-2; TRBD1 matches 8 bases. Germline V gives CDR1 MDHEN, CDR2 SYDVKM. CDR3 length equals 14 residues. Trimming removed 8 bases from V and 3 bases from J; junction bases left unmatched: 8. CDR3 region: CASQSGQGDYGYTF. In nucleotides, the CDR3 is TGTGCCAGCCAATCCGGACAGGGAGACTATGGCTACACCTTC.

This chain links TRBV6-6 with TRBJ2-1; 10 bases line up with TRBD2. The germline CDR1 and CDR2 sequences are MNHNY and SVGAGI (reference sequence). This CDR3 has 19 residues. Trimming removed 5 bases from V and 9 bases from J; junction bases left unmatched: 22. CDR3 amino acids: CASSPPSARTSGLIGEQFF. Here the CDR3 DNA reads TGTGCCAGCAGTCCACCTTCCGCTAGGACTAGCGGTCTAATAGGTGAGCAGTTCTTC.

This clone was detected only once. As DNA, the CDR3 is TGTGCCAGCAGTGAGATGGAGGCCGGGGAGCTGTTTTTT. Translated, it gives CASSEMEAGELFF. This chain uses TRBV6-4 with TRBJ2-2, with a tentative D call TRBD2 (5 bases). V was pared by 3 bases and J by 6 bases, with 8 bases between. The CDR3 spans 13 residues. CDR1 MRHNA and CDR2 SNTAGT come from the germline V gene.

The V call is TRBV5-1, the J call TRBJ2-1; no reliable D call. The ends were cut back, 2 bases at V and 8 bases at J, with 5 bases in the middle. The length of the CDR3 is 11 residues. Germline CDR1 and CDR2: SGHRS and YFSETQ. The CDR3 is CASSFSDEQFF. For the CDR3, the DNA is TGCGCCAGCAGCTTTTCCGATGAGCAGTTCTTC.

The chain is built from TRBV5-1 and TRBJ1-2, with 8 bases that match TRBD1. J gave up 4 bases and V 7 bases, and 9 bases lay outside the gene matches. This CDR3 is 14 amino acids long. From germline, CDR1 is SGHRS and CDR2 YFSETQ. DNA of the CDR3: TGCGCCAGCCACTCTCCGGACAGGGTCTATGGCTACACCTTC. Translation gives CASHSPDRVYGYTF.

This clone was recorded once. V gene TRBV30 combines with J gene TRBJ2-7; TRBD1 matches 9 bases. This CDR3 region has 15 residues. The trim removed 3 bases at V and 0 bases at J, leaving 6 bases unmatched. The V gene's germline CDR1 is GTSNPN and CDR2 SVGIG (reference sequence). The CDR3 protein is CAWSPGTGSSYEQYF. The CDR3 region has the DNA TGTGCCTGGAGCCCCGGGACAGGGAGCTCCTACGAGCAGTACTTC.

The chain combines TRBV27 with TRBJ2-3; no firm D call. Germline V gene lookup returns CDR1 MNHEY and CDR2 SMNVEV (reference sequence). Trimming took off 7 bases at V and 6 bases at J, with 20 bases between the two ends. The CDR3 is 15 amino acids. CDR3 loop: CASTGGASHQDTQYF. The CDR3 DNA is TGTGCCAGCACCGGCGGAGCGTCGCATCAGGATACGCAGTATTTT.

The chain joins TRBV2 to TRBJ1-2; possibly TRBD1 for D (5 bases). This CDR3 has 11 residues. V was pared by 7 bases and J by 8 bases, with 11 bases between. Germline V CDR1 and CDR2: SNHLY, FYNNEI. The CDR3 loop reads CASNGGYGYTF. CDR3 DNA sequence: TGTGCCAGCAACGGGGGGTACGGCTACACCTTC. Full variable domain (outside the CDR3, taken from reference TRBV2 and TRBJ1-2): EPEVTQTPSHQVTQMGQEVILRCVPISNHLYFYWYRQILGQKVEFLVSFYNNEISEKSEIFDDQFSVERPDGSNFTLKIRSTKLEDSAMYFCASNGGYGYTFGSGTRLTVV.

The chain joins TRBV20-1 to TRBJ1-2; the D gene is possibly TRBD1 (6 bases). Trimming shortened V by 3 bases and J by 8 bases, and 22 bases separated the two germline ends. The CDR3 contains 15 residues. The germline CDR1 and CDR2 sequences are DFQATT and SNEGSKA (reference sequence). CDR3 sequence reads: CSASIGQGLPEGYTF. CDR3 in DNA: TGCAGTGCTAGTATTGGGCAGGGGCTCCCGGAGGGCTACACCTTC.

The rearrangement joins TRBV7-9 to TRBJ1-2, with 9 bases that match TRBD1. The ends lost 5 bases at V and 4 bases at J; junction bases unmatched: 11. Germline values: CDR1 SEHNR, CDR2 FQNEAQ (reference sequence). CDR3 length: 16 amino acids. DNA of the CDR3: TGTGCCAGCAGCCCCGCCGGGACAGGGTTAGGCTATGGCTACACCTTC. It is translated as CASSPAGTGLGYGYTF.

The rearrangement links TRBV19 to TRBJ2-5, with D maybe TRBD1 (6 bases). Per the germline V gene, CDR1 is LNHDA and CDR2 is SQIVND (reference sequence). The CDR3 runs to 13 residues. V lost 4 bases, J lost 4 bases, and 10 bases lay in between. CDR3 DNA: TGTGCCAGTAGTAACAGGGCTGGAGAGACCCAGTACTTC. Translation gives CASSNRAGETQYF.

Written as DNA, the CDR3 is TGTGCCAGCAGCTCGGGGGGGCCAACAGGGGCACGTCCTGAAACCTACACCTTC. This encodes CASSSGGPTGARPETYTF. The chain recombines TRBV5-4 with TRBJ1-2; 7 positions agree with TRBD1. The germline V gene has CDR1 SGHNT and CDR2 YYREEE (reference sequence). V shed 3 bases, J shed 10 bases, and the junction held 24 bases outside the gene matches. There are 18 residues in the CDR3.

This clone was seen only once. The CDR3 loop is CASREVTEAFF. The CDR3 DNA sequence: TGTGCCAGCAGAGAGGTCACTGAAGCTTTCTTT. The chain recombines TRBV12-3 or TRBV12-4 with TRBJ1-1; D is ambiguous. The CDR3 runs 11 residues. V gave up 6 bases and J gave up 4 bases, with 6 bases separating them.

The CDR3 DNA follows: TGTGCCAGCTCACCAGTACAACGGGATAAGAACACTGAAGCTTTCTTT. Its translation: CASSPVQRDKNTEAFF. The chain joins TRBV18 to TRBJ1-1; the D is unclear. Germline V gives CDR1 KGHSH, CDR2 LQKENI. The ends were cut back, 2 bases at V and 1 base at J, with 14 bases in the middle. The CDR3 runs to 16 residues.